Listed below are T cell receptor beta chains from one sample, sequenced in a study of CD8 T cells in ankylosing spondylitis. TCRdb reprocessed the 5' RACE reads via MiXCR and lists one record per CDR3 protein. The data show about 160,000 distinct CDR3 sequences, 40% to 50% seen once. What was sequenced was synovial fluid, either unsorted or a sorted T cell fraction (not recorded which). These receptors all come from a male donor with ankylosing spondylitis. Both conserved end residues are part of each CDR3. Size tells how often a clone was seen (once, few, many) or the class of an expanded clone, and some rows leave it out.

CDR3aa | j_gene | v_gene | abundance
CASSPRTGTGANVLTF | TRBJ2-6 | TRBV4-3 | few
CASSQGMNVLTF | TRBJ2-6 | TRBV3-1 | few
CASTPRGGYGYTF | TRBJ1-2 | TRBV7-2 | -
CASSMGPTYEQYF | TRBJ2-7 | TRBV19 | many
CAISAPGTGVYEQYF | TRBJ2-7 | TRBV10-3 | many
CASSFGGHSPLHF | TRBJ1-6 | TRBV27 | -
CASSLETSGSWYEQYF | TRBJ2-7 | TRBV5-1 | -
CAWSFTGQGDYGYTF | TRBJ1-2 | TRBV30 | few
CASSQDRLDSRTGEAFF | TRBJ1-1 | TRBV4-2 | few
CATQASRTANTEAFF | TRBJ1-1 | TRBV2 | -
CASSLGSHVDTQYF | TRBJ2-3 | TRBV5-1 | -
CASYPLGENTEAFF | TRBJ1-1 | TRBV7-9 | few
CASSSPETSPYEQYF | TRBJ2-7 | TRBV7-2 | -
CASSLEDYNEQFF | TRBJ2-1 | TRBV7-9 | few
CAISTIFRGAGELFF | TRBJ2-2 | TRBV10-3 | once
CASSAKQGAYSPLHF | TRBJ1-6 | TRBV21-1 | many
CSARDIATQNTEAFF | TRBJ1-1 | TRBV20-1 | -
CASSQEVGTGTDTQYF | TRBJ2-3 | TRBV4-2 | few
CSVWDGQTYEQYF | TRBJ2-7 | TRBV29-1 | -
CASSEIAGGRDTQYF | TRBJ2-3 | TRBV10-1 | -
CSVLEGPAGNEQFF | TRBJ2-1 | TRBV29-1 | -
CASSLVFRTGGSANYGYTF | TRBJ1-2 | TRBV11-2 | -
CASSLLVLMRGYTF | TRBJ1-2 | TRBV4-1 | -
CSAGGARSYNEQFF | TRBJ2-1 | TRBV20-1 | -
CASDRGTWGHHGYTF | TRBJ1-2 | TRBV18 | few
CASSLRIRVGGQYF | TRBJ2-7 | TRBV28 | few
CASSYGQGTYNEQFF | TRBJ2-1 | TRBV4-2 | -
CASGFLFGTGLAYEQFF | TRBJ2-1 | TRBV7-9 | -
CSAHDIYEQYF | TRBJ2-7 | TRBV20-1 | -
CATSPRITGRVDEKLFF | TRBJ1-4 | TRBV15 | -
CASSLVAAYEQYF | TRBJ2-7 | TRBV7-2 | few
CASSEDVSSYEQYF | TRBJ2-7 | TRBV6-1 | many
CASSHRDPSGQPQHF | TRBJ1-5 | TRBV12-3/TRBV12-4 | -
CASSPLAFSGANVLTF | TRBJ2-6 | TRBV28 | few
CAIKGLAGANEQFF | TRBJ2-1 | TRBV10-3 | -
CASSLLVAGGPSSYNEQFF | TRBJ2-1 | TRBV7-6 | -
CAISEVAGVSSYEQYF | TRBJ2-7 | TRBV10-3 | -
CASSATPGQVQETQYF | TRBJ2-5 | TRBV6-4 | -
CASSLITRTGKNIQYF | TRBJ2-4 | TRBV4-1 | -
CATSDPFLDWEQFF | TRBJ2-1 | TRBV24-1 | -
CASSTHRDGDYEQYF | TRBJ2-7 | TRBV2 | medium-sized
CASSAGDTGELFF | TRBJ2-2 | TRBV2 | many
CASSLYTWWGKQYF | TRBJ2-7 | TRBV7-8 | -
CSGGDLLNEKLFF | TRBJ1-4 | TRBV29-1 | -
CASSFWVAGSVEQFF | TRBJ2-1 | TRBV7-2 | -
CASSPVLGTDTQYF | TRBJ2-3 | TRBV28 | -
CASSHSYTGELFF | TRBJ2-2 | TRBV27 | -
CASSVYRGGPSYGYTF | TRBJ1-2 | TRBV28 | few
CAWSVGVAGSEAFF | TRBJ1-1 | TRBV30 | -
CASSRLRQSRVQETQYF | TRBJ2-5 | TRBV7-9 | few
CASSPGWGRGGYNEQFF | TRBJ2-1 | TRBV4-3 | -
CASRQLAGGRDEQFF | TRBJ2-1 | TRBV6-1 | few
CAASGTVAYEQYF | TRBJ2-7 | TRBV10-3 | once
CASSADRVPNNEQFF | TRBJ2-1 | TRBV10-1 | -
CASSPSAGEFPYVQYF | TRBJ2-7 | TRBV27 | few